One and the same sample provided the 24 T cell receptor beta chains below, sequenced in a study of CD8 T cells in ankylosing spondylitis (dated by TCRdb to between 2016 and 2019). Here is what the overall study found, with its caveats: Blood from ankylosing spondylitis patients appeared to be characterized by a TCR beta motif composed of under 10 highly homologous amino acid variants.

Which antigens these TCRs recognize remains unknown. The library was made by 5' RACE. Sequencing used an Illumina HiSeq 2500. TCRdb reworked the public reads: Q25 trimming with fastp, MiXCR clone assembly, productive beta chains retained. Every distinct CDR3 protein forms one entry, paired with its most common genes and DNA. The sample contains about 500,000 distinct CDR3 sequences, 9.5% to 15% of them found a single time. The top ten clonotypes cover under 7.5% of the sample. The sample taken for sequencing was blood, either unsorted or a sorted T cell fraction (not recorded which). Every receptor here comes from a male donor with ankylosing spondylitis.

The chain is built from TRBV20-1 and TRBJ2-2, with D unresolved. The germline V gene encodes CDR1 DFQATT and CDR2 SNEGSKA (reference sequence). The CDR3 covers 13 residues. The V and J ends lost 3 bases and 4 bases respectively, with 9 bases between them. CDR3 DNA sequence: TGCAGTGCTAGTAAGGGATTCACCGGGGAGCTGTTTTTT. It specifies CSASKGFTGELFF.

This clonotype was found many times. The chain uses TRBV24-1 and TRBJ2-1, with 8 bases fitting TRBD2. The CDR3 has 14 amino acids. The V and J ends lost 5 bases and 6 bases, in that order; junction bases with no gene match: 5. Per germline, CDR1 KGHDR and CDR2 SFDVKD. The CDR3 reads CATSVAGKTNEQFF. Here the CDR3 DNA reads TGTGCCACCAGTGTAGCGGGAAAGACCAATGAGCAGTTCTTC.

The V and J genes are TRBV15 and TRBJ1-2; tentative D call: TRBD1 (6 bases). This CDR3 spans 13 amino acids. The V end was cut by 4 bases, the J end by 8 bases, with 14 bases between. Germline V lookup: CDR1 LNHNV, CDR2 YYDKDF (reference sequence). The CDR3, as DNA: TGTGCCACCAGCACCCCGGGGGCGCGGGGCTACACCTTC. This sequence encodes CATSTPGARGYTF. The full variable domain, in which reference TRBV15 and TRBJ1-2 provide the parts outside the CDR3, is DAMVIQNPRYQVTQFGKPVTLSCSQTLNHNVMYWYQQKSSQAPKLLFHYYDKDFNNEADTPDNFQSRRPNTSFCFLDIRSPGLGDTAMYLCATSTPGARGYTFGSGTRLTVV.

Only a few counts were recorded for this clonotype. The chain links TRBV11-1 to TRBJ2-1; TRBD2 might be the D (5 bases). This CDR3 spans 15 amino acids. Germline loops: CDR1 SGHAT, CDR2 FQDESV (reference sequence). V was shortened by 6 bases and J by 6 bases, with 18 bases between the two germline ends. CDR3 bases: TGTGCCAGCAGTAAAGCGGTCGACTCAACCAATGAGCAGTTCTTC. Translation gives CASSKAVDSTNEQFF. Drawing the rest from reference TRBV11-1 and TRBJ2-1, the complete variable domain is EAEVAQSPRYKITEKSQAVAFWCDPISGHATLYWYRQILGQGPELLVQFQDESVVDDSQLPKDRFSAERLKGVDSTLKIQPAELGDSAMYLCASSKAVDSTNEQFFGPGTRLTVL.

This clonotype was found a few times. The chain uses TRBV5-1 and TRBJ2-5; 9 nucleotides match TRBD2. The CDR3 is 14 residues long. Germline V gene sequence: CDR1 SGHRS, CDR2 YFSETQ. The V gene end was trimmed by 5 bases and the J gene end by 2 bases; junction bases not matched to a gene: 4. The CDR3 loop reads CASRVLAGQETQYF. In nucleotides, the CDR3 is TGCGCCAGCAGAGTTCTAGCGGGACAAGAGACCCAGTACTTC.

V usage is TRBV12-3 or TRBV12-4 and J usage is TRBJ1-2; perhaps TRBD1 as D (5 bases). This CDR3 is 12 amino acids long. Trimming shortened V by 11 bases and J by 4 bases, and 14 bases separated the two germline ends. The CDR3 nucleotides are TGTGCCTACGGGGGGTTGGGCTATGGCTACACCTTC. Its protein product is CAYGGLGYGYTF.

This chain connects TRBV5-1 to TRBJ2-5; 11 positions agree with TRBD1. The CDR3 runs to 15 residues. Trimming took 4 bases from V and 7 from J; bases not matched to a gene: 9. Germline V gene sequence: CDR1 SGHRS, CDR2 YFSETQ. CDR3 DNA sequence: TGCGCCAGCAGCGTGGACAGGGGGCTGGTTGGGACCCAGTACTTC. It is translated as CASSVDRGLVGTQYF. The full variable domain, completed using reference TRBV5-1 and TRBJ2-5, is KAGVTQTPRYLIKTRGQQVTLSCSPISGHRSVSWYQQTPGQGLQFLFEYFSETQRNKGNFPGRFSGRQFSNSRSEMNVSTLELGDSALYLCASSVDRGLVGTQYFGPGTRLLVL.

The chain carries TRBV12-3 or TRBV12-4 and TRBJ1-5; D possibly corresponds to TRBD1 (6 bases). CDR3 length: 19 amino acids. The ends were cut back, 4 bases at V and 2 bases at J, with 24 bases in the middle. The DNA of the CDR3 is TGTGCCAGCAGTTACGACCCGGGACAAGGAGGGCTTGGCAATCAGCCCCAGCATTTT. Protein sequence: CASSYDPGQGGLGNQPQHF.

The sample holds many counts of this clonotype. The chain carries TRBV3-1 and TRBJ1-6; no clear D gene. This CDR3 comprises 15 residues. The germline V gene has CDR1 LGHDT and CDR2 YNNKEL (reference sequence). With 1 base removed from V and 7 bases from J, the gap between germline ends came to 11 bases. CDR3 residues: CASSQGGGSNSPLHF. Here the CDR3 DNA reads TGTGCCAGCAGCCAAGGTGGAGGGAGCAATTCACCCCTCCACTTT. Looking up the rest from reference TRBV3-1 and TRBJ1-6 gives the full variable domain: DTAVSQTPKYLVTQMGNDKSIKCEQNLGHDTMYWYKQDSKKFLKIMFSYNNKELIINETVPNRFSPKSPDKAHLNLHINSLELGDSAVYFCASSQGGGSNSPLHFGNGTRLTVT.

The table lists this clonotype with many counts. The chain links TRBV12-3 or TRBV12-4 to TRBJ2-1; possible D gene TRBD1, 5 bases. The V end lost 5 bases, the J end lost 13 bases, and 12 bases lay between the germline ends. This CDR3 is 11 amino acids long. In DNA, the CDR3 is TGTGCCAGCAGTCGACAGATAGATCAGTTCTTC. Residues: CASSRQIDQFF.

V usage is TRBV20-1 and J usage is TRBJ1-6; possibly TRBD1 for D (5 bases). CDR1 and CDR2 from the germline V gene are DFQATT and SNEGSKA (reference sequence). Trimming removed 1 base from V and 3 bases from J, with 13 bases in between. This CDR3 has 16 amino acids. CDR3 region: CSARGATTGYNSPLHF. The CDR3 coding sequence is TGCAGTGCTAGAGGAGCGACAACAGGCTATAATTCACCCCTCCACTTT.

The V and J genes are TRBV5-1 and TRBJ2-5, with a tentative D call TRBD2 (6 bases). Germline values: CDR1 SGHRS, CDR2 YFSETQ. CDR3 length: 14 residues. Deletions cut 2 bases from V and 5 bases from J, with 13 bases between. The CDR3 DNA reads as TGCGCCAGCAGCTTTGGGCGGGATGGGGAGACCCAGTACTTC. It codes for CASSFGRDGETQYF.

The chain joins TRBV11-3 to TRBJ2-1, with 9 bases fitting TRBD1. V was clipped by 5 bases and J by 5 bases; unmatched bases: 1. CDR3 length equals 13 residues. CDR1 is SGHNT, CDR2 YENEEA, per germline. CDR3 amino acids: CASSGDRDNEQFF. The CDR3 nucleotides are TGTGCCAGCAGCGGGGACAGGGACAATGAGCAGTTCTTC.

This clonotype was observed a few times. The rearrangement joins TRBV29-1 to TRBJ2-5, with D possibly TRBD1 on 5 matching bases. V lost 2 bases to trimming and J lost 3 bases, with 10 bases between them. This CDR3 spans 13 amino acids. Germline V gives CDR1 SQVTM, CDR2 ANQGSEA. CDR3 amino acids: CSVEIPGKETQYF. CDR3 DNA: TGCAGCGTTGAAATCCCAGGGAAAGAGACCCAGTACTTC.

J is TRBJ2-3 and V is TRBV20-1; D gene unclear. Trimming removed 0 bases from V and 1 base from J, with 8 bases in between. This CDR3 is 14 amino acids long. Germline CDR1 DFQATT, CDR2 SNEGSKA (reference sequence). CDR3 loop: CSAREEMGTDTQYF. In nucleotides, the CDR3 is TGCAGTGCTAGAGAGGAGATGGGCACAGATACGCAGTATTTT.

The rearrangement links TRBV5-1 to TRBJ2-3; no clear D. Germline assignment: CDR1 SGHRS and CDR2 YFSETQ. The length of the CDR3 is 14 residues. Deletions cut 0 bases from V and 4 bases from J, with 9 bases between. The CDR3 coding sequence is TGCGCCAGCAGCTTGGGTATGAGTTCAGATACGCAGTATTTT. Its protein product is CASSLGMSSDTQYF.

The sample holds a few counts of this clonotype. The rearrangement uses TRBV2 and TRBJ1-2; D may be TRBD1 (5 bases). The germline CDR1 and CDR2 sequences are SNHLY and FYNNEI. Trimming removed 1 base from V and 13 bases from J, with 22 bases in between. There are 15 residues in the CDR3. The DNA for the CDR3 is TGTGCCAGCAGTGAAGAGTCTTTAGAACAGGAAGAGAGCACCTTC. It yields the protein CASSEESLEQEESTF. Supplemented by reference TRBV2 and TRBJ1-2, the full variable domain reads EPEVTQTPSHQVTQMGQEVILRCVPISNHLYFYWYRQILGQKVEFLVSFYNNEISEKSEIFDDQFSVERPDGSNFTLKIRSTKLEDSAMYFCASSEESLEQEESTFGSGTRLTVV.

The J gene is TRBJ1-2, the V gene TRBV5-1; 8 bases are shared with TRBD1. The V gene's germline CDR1 is SGHRS and CDR2 YFSETQ. This CDR3 region has 14 residues. V shed 1 base and J 8 bases; nucleotides not matched to a gene: 7. The CDR3 region is CASSLTGGMGGYTF. CDR3 sequence (DNA): TGCGCCAGCAGCTTGACAGGGGGTATGGGCGGCTACACCTTC.

The sample holds a few counts of this clonotype. CDR3 amino acids: CASSQRSGLAGYTF. In nucleotides, the CDR3 is TGTGCCAGCAGTCAAAGATCAGGGTTAGCTGGCTACACCTTC. The V and J genes are TRBV12-3 or TRBV12-4 and TRBJ1-2; maybe TRBD1 (5 bases). Trimming removed 5 bases from V and 7 bases from J, with 17 bases in between. The CDR3 sequence is 14 residues long.

V usage is TRBV5-4 and J usage is TRBJ2-1; TRBD2 aligns across 11 bases. V shed 1 base, J shed 2 bases, and the junction held 11 bases outside the gene matches. The germline CDR1 and CDR2 sequences are SGHNT and YYREEE (reference sequence). This CDR3 has 19 residues. The CDR3 nucleotides are TGTGCCAGCAGCTTGAAGACTAGCGGGACACGAGGTACCTACAATGAGCAGTTCTTC. The encoded protein is CASSLKTSGTRGTYNEQFF.

The V gene is TRBV5-1, the J gene TRBJ2-3; TRBD1 matches 9 bases. This CDR3 has 19 amino acids. V lost 4 bases, J lost 4 bases, and 19 bases stayed unmatched. Germline V gene sequence: CDR1 SGHRS, CDR2 YFSETQ. This CDR3 reads CASSPLGQGALLPADTQYF. DNA of the CDR3: TGCGCCAGCAGCCCGTTGGGACAGGGCGCTCTACTCCCCGCAGATACGCAGTATTTT.

This clonotype showed up many times. The chain couples TRBV9 to TRBJ2-5; the match to TRBD1 covers 7 bases. CDR3 length: 18 amino acids. Trimming at V came to 2 bases and at J to 5 bases, leaving 18 bases not matched to a gene. The V gene's germline CDR1 is SGDLS and CDR2 YYNGEE. The CDR3 loop reads CASSVNPDRIGSVETQYF. CDR3 DNA: TGTGCCAGCAGCGTTAACCCGGACAGGATCGGGTCGGTGGAGACCCAGTACTTC.

This clonotype was counted ten times or more. CDR3 loop: CASSLTGTANEKLFF. Here the CDR3 DNA reads TGTGCCAGCAGCTTAACCGGGACAGCTAATGAAAAACTGTTTTTT. The chain recombines TRBV11-2 with TRBJ1-4, with TRBD1 matching over 7 bases. The CDR3 has 15 amino acids. Germline V gene data show CDR1 as SGHAT and CDR2 as FQNNGV. V trimming: 2 bases; J trimming: 3 bases; junction bases outside the gene matches: 3.

This clonotype has ten or more counts. The chain employs TRBV11-2 and TRBJ2-1; 11 bases align to TRBD2. Germline CDR1 SGHAT, CDR2 FQNNGV. CDR3 length: 15 residues. J gave up 6 bases and V 5 bases, and 6 bases lay outside the gene matches. CDR3 in DNA: TGTGCCAGCAGCCCACTAGCGGGAGTACTCAATGAGCAGTTCTTC. Translated: CASSPLAGVLNEQFF.